What follows is one TCR beta chain and its context. TCRdb's table, derived via immunoSEQ multiplex PCR, lists solely in-frame clones and lacks some. Of about 600,000 clones detected, less than 98% appear once; the ten largest clones hold less than 0.065%. The data belong to a study of shared clonotypes between healthy human individuals. Turning to the study itself: CD4 naive and CD4 memory each took three plates per donor, while CD8 naive took two and CD8 memory one.

CDR3 length: 15 amino acids. Trimming shortened V by 4 bases and J by 0 bases, and 13 bases separated the two germline ends. Germline CDR1 SGHRS, CDR2 YFSETQ. The material sequenced was naive CD4+ T cells sorted from blood. Subset described: CD45RA+ positively selected. The chain recombines TRBV5-1 with TRBJ1-1, with no clear D. This clonotype originated in a woman in her 30s in good health. Here the CDR3 reads CASSGFDRLNTEAFF. The CDR3 coding sequence is TGCGCCAGCAGCGGATTTGACCGACTGAACACTGAAGCTTTCTTT.